The present T cell receptor beta chain was sequenced within a study of T cell responses to AZD1222 COVID-19 vaccine. Repertoires were generated with immunoSEQ multiplex PCR, while TCRdb's copy carries only in-frame clones and drops some. The repertoire holds over 150,000 clones, with just over 85% as singletons. Study results and caveats: Clonal diversity was possibly underestimated, and white British individuals and females predominated among donors.

Trimming stripped 1 base from V and 0 bases from J, with 10 bases between. This CDR3 region has 17 residues. Looked up from germline, CDR1 is KGHSH and CDR2 is LQKENI. To note about this clone: Its antigen is not known.

The TCR was taken from an adult in good health. Sequenced material: peripheral blood, taken on day 0 of AZD1222 vaccination. The V call is TRBV18, the J call TRBJ1-6; D is unclear. The CDR3 nucleotides are TGTGCCAGCTCACCACGGAGCTCGAGCTCCTATAATTCACCCCTCCACTTT. It translates to CASSPRSSSSYNSPLHF. Full variable domain (remainder filled in from reference TRBV18 and TRBJ1-6): NAGVMQNPRHLVRRRGQEARLRCSPMKGHSHVYWYRQLPEEGLKFMVYLQKENIIDESGMPKERFSAEFPKEGPSILRIQQVVRGDSAAYFCASSPRSSSSYNSPLHFGNGTRLTVT.